This record concerns one T cell receptor (beta chain) sequence. The antigen is unknown. Samples came from axillary lymph nodes draining the breast cancer. The data stem from a study of breast tumors, draining lymph nodes, adjacent tissues. Deletions cut 1 base from V and 4 bases from J, with 19 bases between. The CDR3 spans 17 residues. Germline CDR1 and CDR2: MDHEN and SYDVKM. Study observations and caveats: Most tumor T cells seemingly derive from lymph node, then expand in tumor.

TCRdb processed the multiplex PCR reads anew with MiXCR; each CDR3 protein has one entry. This table has under 150,000 distinct CDR3 sequences, 21% appearing once. The sequence came from a female donor with breast cancer. Some clones in this sample may be carry-over from other donors' samples. The V call is TRBV28, the J call TRBJ1-2; the D gene is possibly TRBD1 (6 bases). The source material was axillary lymph node tissue. DNA for the CDR3: TGTGCCAGCAGTTTATTATTATCTCAGGACAGCTTCTATGGCTACACCTTC. Translating it yields CASSLLLSQDSFYGYTF.